The clone carrying this T cell receptor beta chain came up a few times. The data originate from a study of blood T cell repertoires in COVID-19. Study-level information: T cells, B-cell-depleted T cells, or PBMCs provided the cDNA or gDNA that served as material.

J gave up 1 base and V 0 bases, and 8 bases lay outside the gene matches. The CDR3 length is 18 residues. Germline CDR1 SGHRS, CDR2 YFSETQ. Original methodology: Amplification with reference gene primers provided the estimates of nucleated cell counts. Profiling relied on immunoSEQ multiplex PCR, and the TCRdb table lists in-frame clones only, not all of them. V, J and clone size derive from that table, while D and trimming were established from the DNA sequence. The sample includes over 100,000 clones, about 87% of them seen just once. The source of this sequence is a woman aged 45-65 years with acute or convalescent COVID-19. Source material: peripheral blood. This chain links TRBV5-1 with TRBJ1-3; 9 bases fit TRBD1. Here the CDR3 DNA reads TGCGCCAGCAGCTTGGCCGCACGGACAGGGGCTTCTGGAAACACCATATATTTT. This translates into CASSLAARTGASGNTIYF.